The clone carrying this T cell receptor beta chain was found many times. The target antigen is unknown. The data originate from a study of CD8 T cells in ankylosing spondylitis. Findings and caveats of the study: The authors reported significant enrichment of disease-linked clones in matched ankylosing spondylitis synovial fluid.

Germline CDR1 SQVTM, CDR2 ANQGSEA. CDR3 length equals 13 residues. V was pared by 1 base and J by 5 bases, with 8 bases between. As the method for making TCR beta libraries, quantitative 5'-RACE with molecular barcodes was used. TCRdb reprocessed the 5' RACE reads with MiXCR, giving one entry per CDR3 protein. The sample shows roughly 230,000 distinct CDR3 sequences, 18% of them seen only once. This sequence originates from a male donor with ankylosing spondylitis or in good health (not recorded which). Sequencing was done on a sample of blood, either unsorted or a sorted T cell fraction (not recorded which). The chain couples TRBV29-1 to TRBJ2-2, with TRBD2 as a possible D gene (5 bases). In DNA, the CDR3 is TGCAGCGTTGAAGTTTGGGAGACCGGGGAGCTGTTTTTT. Its translation is CSVEVWETGELFF.